This section outlines one TCR beta chain sequence together with its context. The antigen remains unidentified. The study separated CD4+ cells into CD45RA+ naive and CD45RA-negative memory subsets. Assay used: immunoSEQ multiplex PCR; TCRdb lists only in-frame clones, some missing. The sample lists some 2,500,000 clones, 80% to 95% occurring once. This record comes from a study of shared clonotypes between healthy human individuals. Study-wide context: Two women and a few men aged 18 to 49 served as donors. General study results and limits: Generation probability values for non-shared clonotypes were lower than those for clonotypes shared by all four donors. In this cohort, only blood was sampled, and tissue repertoires likely differ.

Per the germline V gene, CDR1 is SGHAT and CDR2 is FQNNGV. Trimming stripped 5 bases from V and 0 bases from J, with 20 bases between. The CDR3 extends over 18 amino acids. Sample: naive CD4+ T cells from PBMCs. Subset noted: CD45RA+ positively selected. This clonotype was sampled from a man between 18 and 29 years old in good health. Some clones in this sample may be carry-over from other donors' samples. The chain has TRBV11-2 and TRBJ1-3, with D unresolved. The CDR3 sequence: CASSPRRALPSSGNTIYF. The CDR3, as DNA: TGTGCCAGCAGCCCTCGGCGGGCGTTGCCCAGCTCTGGAAACACCATATATTTT.